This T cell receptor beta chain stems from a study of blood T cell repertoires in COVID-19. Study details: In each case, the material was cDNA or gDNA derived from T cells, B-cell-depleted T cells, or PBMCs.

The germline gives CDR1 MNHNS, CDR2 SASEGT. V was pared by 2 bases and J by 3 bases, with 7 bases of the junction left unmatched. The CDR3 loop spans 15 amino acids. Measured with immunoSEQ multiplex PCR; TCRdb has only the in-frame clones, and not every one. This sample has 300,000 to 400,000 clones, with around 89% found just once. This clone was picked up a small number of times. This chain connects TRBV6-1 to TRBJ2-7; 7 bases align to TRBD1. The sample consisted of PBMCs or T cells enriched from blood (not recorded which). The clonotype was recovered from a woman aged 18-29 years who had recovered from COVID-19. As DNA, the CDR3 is TGTGCCAGCAGTGAAAAGGGGACAGTAGTCTACGAGCAGTACTTC. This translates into CASSEKGTVVYEQYF.